What follows are 30 T cell receptor beta chains derived from one specimen sequenced in a study of cytomegalovirus exposure and HLA in healthy donors. With 60 Vbeta and 13 Jbeta primers, the PCR was carried out. Using immunoSEQ multiplex PCR, the repertoire was profiled, and TCRdb retains in-frame clones only, with some absent. Counted here are some 100,000 clones, under 80% occurring once; the ten biggest clones make up less than 5%. Sequencing was done on a sample of PBMCs. These receptor sequences come from a woman under 30 in good health and CMV-seropositive.

This chain joins TRBV4-1 and TRBJ2-5; D unresolved. Germline CDR1 MGHRA, CDR2 YSYEKL. The CDR3 is 14 amino acids. V lost 2 bases to trimming and J lost 1 base, with 8 bases between them. This CDR3 reads CASSQSRFQETQYF. The CDR3 DNA reads TGCGCCAGCAGCCAATCCCGTTTCCAAGAGACCCAGTACTTC.

J is TRBJ1-3 and V is TRBV4-1; TRBD1 might be the D (5 bases). V was shortened by 0 bases and J by 0 bases, with 9 bases between the two germline ends. From germline, CDR1 is MGHRA and CDR2 YSYEKL. This CDR3 has 16 residues. CDR3 sequence (DNA): TGCGCCAGCAGCCAAGATGGGGCCGACTCTGGAAACACCATATATTTT. This codes for CASSQDGADSGNTIYF.

This clone has a handful of counts. This chain joins TRBV6-5 and TRBJ2-3; 7 nucleotides align to TRBD2. Germline loops: CDR1 MNHEY, CDR2 SVGAGI. CDR3 length: 14 residues. V dropped 8 bases and J dropped 5; count of bases not matched to a gene: 10. This chain's CDR3 is CASRGGSRVDTQYF. CDR3 bases: TGTGCCAGCCGAGGCGGGAGTCGTGTAGATACGCAGTATTTT.

A single count supports this clone. The rearrangement joins TRBV7-3 to TRBJ2-1, with 7 nucleotides matching TRBD2. CDR3 length: 14 amino acids. V was clipped by 2 bases and J by 5 bases; unmatched bases: 3. CDR1 and CDR2 from the germline V gene are SGHTA and FQGTGA. The chain's CDR3 is CASSLDGGNNEQFF. The CDR3 DNA sequence: TGTGCCAGCAGCTTAGACGGGGGGAACAATGAGCAGTTCTTC.

The table lists this clone with a few counts. The V and J genes are TRBV5-1 and TRBJ2-5; TRBD1 matches 9 bases. Trimming took 0 bases from V and 0 from J; bases not matched to a gene: 0. CDR3 size: 15 residues. Germline loops: CDR1 SGHRS, CDR2 YFSETQ. The CDR3 region has the DNA TGCGCCAGCAGCTTGGGGGACAGGGACCAAGAGACCCAGTACTTC. Protein: CASSLGDRDQETQYF.

The V and J genes are TRBV28 and TRBJ2-1; tentatively, D is TRBD1 (5 bases). CDR3 length: 16 residues. Between the trimmed V and J ends, which lost 7 bases and 4 bases, there was a span of 20 bases. Germline CDR1 MDHEN, CDR2 SYDVKM. CDR3 bases: TGTGCCAGCAACCCCCCGGCTGGGCAGGGTTACAATGAGCAGTTCTTC. This sequence encodes CASNPPAGQGYNEQFF.

This sequence joins TRBV19 and TRBJ2-7; 10 nucleotides align to TRBD1. Germline CDR1 reads LNHDA; CDR2 reads SQIVND (reference sequence). J lost 0 bases, V lost 5 bases, and 4 bases had no gene match. The CDR3 runs to 15 residues. CDR3 bases: TGTGCCAGTAGTCCGGGACAGGGGAACTCCTACGAGCAGTACTTC. Protein product: CASSPGQGNSYEQYF.

The genes are TRBV25-1 and TRBJ2-2; 9 nucleotides line up with TRBD1. CDR1 is MGHDK and CDR2 is SYGVNS in the germline V gene. This CDR3 spans 16 amino acids. V lost 7 bases and J lost 1; bases outside the gene matches: 7. CDR3 amino acids: CASTESDRGNTGELFF. In DNA form, the CDR3 reads TGTGCCAGCACCGAATCGGACAGGGGGAACACCGGGGAGCTGTTTTTT.

The chain recombines TRBV9 with TRBJ2-2; D call uncertain. The V and J ends lost 2 bases and 4 bases respectively, with 9 bases between them. CDR1 and CDR2 from the germline V gene are SGDLS and YYNGEE. The length of the CDR3 is 14 residues. CDR3 sequence: CASSVEHGTGELFF. In nucleotides, the CDR3 is TGTGCCAGCAGCGTCGAACATGGCACCGGGGAGCTGTTTTTT.

The chain has TRBV27 and TRBJ2-4; the match to TRBD1 covers 12 bases. V lost 4 bases, J lost 0 bases, and 13 bases stayed unmatched. From germline, CDR1 is MNHEY and CDR2 SMNVEV (reference sequence). This CDR3 spans 20 amino acids. CDR3 DNA: TGTGCCAGCAGTTCGTTAACCGGGACAGGGGGCCTTTTAGCCAAAAACATTCAGTACTTC. As protein: CASSSLTGTGGLLAKNIQYF.

This sequence joins TRBV5-1 and TRBJ1-1; D is unresolved. V was clipped by 1 base and J by 1 base, with 11 bases between them. This CDR3 has 15 residues. Germline loops: CDR1 SGHRS, CDR2 YFSETQ. DNA for the CDR3: TGCGCCAGCAGCTTGTCCAACCCCGGGAACACTGAAGCTTTCTTT. It is translated as CASSLSNPGNTEAFF.

This chain joins TRBV7-9 and TRBJ2-1; tentatively, D is TRBD1 (5 bases). The V end was cut by 3 bases, the J end by 4 bases, with 10 bases between. The CDR3 is made up of 14 amino acids. Germline V CDR1 and CDR2: SEHNR, FQNEAQ (reference sequence). CDR3 bases: TGTGCCAGCAGCTTTGGTCAGGGTTACAATGAGCAGTTCTTC. This sequence encodes CASSFGQGYNEQFF.

The chain combines TRBV27 with TRBJ1-2, with D hard to call. The V end was cut by 5 bases, the J end by 3 bases, with 16 bases between. CDR3 length: 15 residues. The V gene's germline CDR1 is MNHEY and CDR2 SMNVEV (reference sequence). The DNA of the CDR3 is TGTGCCAGCAGTCCCAACAGCTTACTCGACTATGGCTACACCTTC. Translated, it gives CASSPNSLLDYGYTF.

The chain links TRBV2 to TRBJ1-5; 8 nucleotides agree with TRBD1. This CDR3 is 14 amino acids long. V lost 7 bases and J lost 3; bases outside the gene matches: 5. CDR1 and CDR2 from the germline V gene are SNHLY and FYNNEI. CDR3 region: CASNTQGANQPQHF. The CDR3 DNA is TGTGCCAGCAATACTCAGGGGGCCAATCAGCCCCAGCATTTT.

The rearrangement uses TRBV5-5 and TRBJ2-1; D not resolved. Trimming took off 1 base at V and 3 bases at J, with 11 bases between the two ends. This CDR3 has 15 residues. Germline CDR1 SGHKS, CDR2 YYEKEE (reference sequence). CDR3 in DNA: TGTGCCAGCAGCTTGCCGGGTAGCCGCTACAATGAGCAGTTCTTC. This codes for CASSLPGSRYNEQFF.

V gene TRBV4-3 combines with J gene TRBJ2-7, with 8 bases fitting TRBD2. The CDR3 extends over 16 amino acids. Germline V gene lookup returns CDR1 LGHNA and CDR2 YSLEER. The trim removed 6 bases at V and 5 bases at J, leaving 15 bases unmatched. The DNA for the CDR3 is TGCGCCAGCAGTCCAACCGTAGCGGGATGGACGGACGAGCAGTACTTC. It encodes CASSPTVAGWTDEQYF.

V gene TRBV28 combines with J gene TRBJ2-1; 9 nucleotides line up with TRBD2. The CDR3 spans 16 residues. From germline, CDR1 is MDHEN and CDR2 SYDVKM. V gave up 6 bases and J gave up 10 bases; unmatched junction bases: 16. This CDR3 is CASRRPLAGLSSEQFF. The CDR3 nucleotides read TGTGCCAGCAGACGACCGCTAGCGGGACTCTCGTCGGAGCAGTTCTTC.

The chain links TRBV6-5 to TRBJ2-7, with 8 bases aligning to TRBD1. This CDR3 is 14 amino acids long. With V trimmed by 5 bases and J by 0 bases, 3 bases remained unmatched. From germline, CDR1 is MNHEY and CDR2 SVGAGI. Here the CDR3 reads CASSPGGRSYEQYF. DNA of the CDR3: TGTGCCAGCAGTCCAGGGGGCCGCTCCTACGAGCAGTACTTC.

The CDR3 protein is CASSFNINLAAQHF. The CDR3 DNA sequence: TGTGCCAGCAGCTTTAACATAAATTTGGCAGCCCAGCATTTT. The chain links TRBV7-2 to TRBJ1-5, with no clear D. The CDR3 consists of 14 residues. CDR1 is SGHTA, CDR2 FQGNSA, per germline. The V gene lost 3 bases and the J gene lost 11 bases, with 17 bases spanning the gap.

The genes are TRBV6-6 and TRBJ1-1, with D possibly matching TRBD1 (5 bases). The CDR3 length is 12 residues. Trimming removed 11 bases from V and 6 bases from J, with 16 bases in between. In germline, CDR1 is MNHNY, CDR2 SVGAGI (reference sequence). CDR3 amino acids: CAGGASVSEAFF. CDR3 coding DNA: TGTGCCGGTGGGGCTTCGGTGTCTGAAGCTTTCTTT.

J is TRBJ2-7 and V is TRBV5-4; 7 bases fit TRBD1. The V segment lost 2 bases and the J segment 0 bases; nucleotides outside the gene matches: 2. CDR3 length equals 14 residues. CDR1 and CDR2 (germline): SGHNT, YYREEE (reference sequence). Here the CDR3 reads CASSLRDSSYEQYF. For the CDR3, the DNA is TGTGCCAGCAGCTTACGGGACAGCTCCTACGAGCAGTACTTC.

The rearrangement joins TRBV19 to TRBJ1-5, with TRBD1 matching over 8 bases. CDR1 LNHDA and CDR2 SQIVND come from the germline V gene (reference sequence). The ends lost 7 bases at V and 6 bases at J; junction bases unmatched: 14. The CDR3 length is 16 residues. The CDR3 protein is CASIGLGQGIPQPQHF. In DNA, the CDR3 is TGTGCCAGTATCGGGCTAGGACAGGGAATACCTCAGCCCCAGCATTTT.

The V and J genes are TRBV10-3 and TRBJ1-1; D is ambiguous. Per germline, CDR1 ENHRY and CDR2 SYGVKD. This CDR3 contains 12 residues. Trimming shortened V by 4 bases and J by 3 bases, and 6 bases separated the two germline ends. CDR3: CAISGGDTEAFF. Here the CDR3 DNA reads TGTGCCATCAGTGGCGGGGACACTGAAGCTTTCTTT.

The chain combines TRBV27 with TRBJ1-3; D uncertain. The CDR3 has 15 residues. V lost 1 base to trimming and J lost 0 bases, with 7 bases between them. In germline, CDR1 is MNHEY, CDR2 SMNVEV (reference sequence). CDR3 in amino acids: CASSLFYSSGNTIYF. CDR3 nucleotides: TGTGCCAGCAGTTTATTCTACAGCTCTGGAAACACCATATATTTT.

V is TRBV11-2 and J is TRBJ1-1; 7 nucleotides agree with TRBD1. This CDR3 is 14 amino acids long. Germline CDR1 reads SGHAT; CDR2 reads FQNNGV. J gave up 1 base and V 3 bases, and 2 bases lay outside the gene matches. The CDR3 here is CASSFRTGNTEAFF. The CDR3 coding sequence is TGTGCCAGCAGCTTTAGGACAGGGAACACTGAAGCTTTCTTT.

The V and J genes are TRBV6-1 and TRBJ2-7; possible D gene TRBD2, 6 bases. The CDR3 runs 15 residues. Trimming shortened V by 1 base and J by 2 bases, and 12 bases separated the two germline ends. The germline CDR1 and CDR2 sequences are MNHNS and SASEGT. CDR3 region: CASSEGGGDAYEQYF. Here the CDR3 DNA reads TGTGCCAGCAGTGAAGGAGGAGGGGACGCCTACGAGCAGTACTTC.

The chain uses TRBV4-3 and TRBJ2-7; 14 bases map to TRBD2. CDR3 length: 17 residues. V lost 1 base, J lost 4 bases, and 6 bases stayed unmatched. Germline CDR1 LGHNA, CDR2 YSLEER. In nucleotides, the CDR3 is TGCGCCAGCAGCCAAGCCGGGACTAGCGGGAGTAAGTACGAGCAGTACTTC. Residues: CASSQAGTSGSKYEQYF.

V and J are TRBV19 and TRBJ1-1; a possible D gene is TRBD1 (5 bases). The CDR3 has 12 residues. CDR1 LNHDA and CDR2 SQIVND come from the germline V gene (reference sequence). Trimming cost V 3 bases and J 7 bases, with 9 bases left between them. CDR3 loop: CASSIPGGEAFF. In DNA, the CDR3 is TGTGCCAGTAGTATCCCGGGGGGTGAAGCTTTCTTT.

The genes are TRBV5-1 and TRBJ2-2; the match to TRBD2 covers 8 bases. Germline-derived CDR1 and CDR2 are SGHRS and YFSETQ. This CDR3 is 16 amino acids long. With V trimmed by 0 bases and J by 2 bases, 3 bases remained unmatched. CDR3 nucleotides: TGCGCCAGCAGCTTGGTGGCGGGGGGAAACACCGGGGAGCTGTTTTTT. Protein: CASSLVAGGNTGELFF. The entire variable domain, with the rest obtained from reference TRBV5-1 and TRBJ2-2, is as follows: KAGVTQTPRYLIKTRGQQVTLSCSPISGHRSVSWYQQTPGQGLQFLFEYFSETQRNKGNFPGRFSGRQFSNSRSEMNVSTLELGDSALYLCASSLVAGGNTGELFFGEGSRLTVL.

The chain links TRBV6-1 to TRBJ2-3, with TRBD2 identical over 10 bases. The germline V gene has CDR1 MNHNS and CDR2 SASEGT. This CDR3 spans 15 amino acids. V lost 11 bases, J lost 2 bases, and 10 bases stayed unmatched. Written as DNA, the CDR3 is TGTGCCGGCGTAGCGGGAGGCCTACCCACAGATACGCAGTATTTT. Its translation: CAGVAGGLPTDTQYF.